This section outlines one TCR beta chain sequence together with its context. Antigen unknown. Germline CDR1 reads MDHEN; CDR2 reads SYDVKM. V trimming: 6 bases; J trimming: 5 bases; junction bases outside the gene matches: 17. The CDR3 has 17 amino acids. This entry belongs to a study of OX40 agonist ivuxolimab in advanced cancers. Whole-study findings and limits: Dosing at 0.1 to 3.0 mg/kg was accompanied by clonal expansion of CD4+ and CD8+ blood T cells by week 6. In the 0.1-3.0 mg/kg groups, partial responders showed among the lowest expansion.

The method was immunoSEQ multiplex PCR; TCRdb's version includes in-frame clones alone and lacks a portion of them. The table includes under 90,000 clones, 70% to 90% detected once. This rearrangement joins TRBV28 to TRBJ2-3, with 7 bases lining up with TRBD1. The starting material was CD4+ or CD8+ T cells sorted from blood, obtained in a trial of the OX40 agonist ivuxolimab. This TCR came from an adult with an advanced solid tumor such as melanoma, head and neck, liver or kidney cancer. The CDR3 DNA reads TGTGCCAGCAGCTCCCCAAAGTTTTACAGGGGTGGAGATACGCAGTATTTT. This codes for CASSSPKFYRGGDTQYF. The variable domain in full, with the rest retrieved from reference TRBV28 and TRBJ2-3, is DVKVTQSSRYLVKRTGEKVFLECVQDMDHENMFWYRQDPGLGLRLIYFSYDVKMKEKGDIPEGYSVSREKKERFSLILESASTNQTSMYLCASSSPKFYRGGDTQYFGPGTRLTVL.